This T cell receptor beta chain was obtained from a study of T cell repertoires in aging, cancer and after chemotherapy. As for the study in general: Paired samples before and after chemotherapy came from glioblastoma patients receiving temozolomide-based therapy. Study observations and caveats: Median generation probability rose over the chemotherapy interval in each cancer cohort, suggesting rebound thymic output. Compared with age-matched healthy donors, untreated hematological or solid cancer patients showed higher blood TCR clonality.

Germline V gene lookup returns CDR1 GTSNPN and CDR2 SVGIG (reference sequence). The ends lost 4 bases at V and 7 bases at J; junction bases unmatched: 8. This CDR3 is built from 15 residues. Peripheral blood genomic DNA, not sorted cells or RNA, was the template. As for this clonotype: Its antigen is still unknown.

Rearranged V-D-J TRB sequences were amplified with a mixed TRB-A/B primer pool. TCRdb passed the multiplex PCR reads through MiXCR, listing each CDR3 protein once. The data show 1,500 to 2,000 distinct CDR3 sequences, with around 40% seen just once and less than 45% held by the top ten. The rearrangement joins TRBV30 to TRBJ2-2, with 11 positions matching TRBD2. The sequenced sample consisted of blood. The sequence derives from a human donor with a solid tumor. The CDR3 bases are TGTGCCTGGACCGCACTAGCGGGAGAGCTCGGGGAGCTGTTTTTT. The encoded protein is CAWTALAGELGELFF.